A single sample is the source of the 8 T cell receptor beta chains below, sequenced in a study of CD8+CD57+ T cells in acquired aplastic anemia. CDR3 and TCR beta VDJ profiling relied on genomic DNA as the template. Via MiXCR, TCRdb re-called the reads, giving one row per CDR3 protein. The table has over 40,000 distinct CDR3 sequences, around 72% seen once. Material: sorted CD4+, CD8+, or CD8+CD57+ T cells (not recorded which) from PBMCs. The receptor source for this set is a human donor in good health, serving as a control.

The CDR3: CASSLSGNTNYGYTF. The CDR3 DNA reads TGCGCCAGCAGCTTAAGTGGGAATACTAACTATGGCTACACCTTC. The V and J genes are TRBV5-1 and TRBJ1-2; no reliable D call. V lost 2 bases to trimming and J lost 0 bases, with 11 bases between them. Per germline, CDR1 SGHRS and CDR2 YFSETQ. This CDR3 comprises 15 residues.

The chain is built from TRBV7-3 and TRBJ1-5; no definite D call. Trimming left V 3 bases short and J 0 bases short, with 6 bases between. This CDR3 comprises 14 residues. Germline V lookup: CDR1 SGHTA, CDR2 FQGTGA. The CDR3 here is CASSFHNSNQPQHF. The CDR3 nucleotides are TGTGCCAGCAGCTTCCATAATAGCAATCAGCCCCAGCATTTT.

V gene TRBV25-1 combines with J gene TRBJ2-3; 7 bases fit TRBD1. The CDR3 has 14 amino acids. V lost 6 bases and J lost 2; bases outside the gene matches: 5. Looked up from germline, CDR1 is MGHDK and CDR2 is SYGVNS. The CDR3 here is CASSLTGNTDTQYF. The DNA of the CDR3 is TGTGCCAGCAGCCTGACAGGGAACACAGATACGCAGTATTTT.

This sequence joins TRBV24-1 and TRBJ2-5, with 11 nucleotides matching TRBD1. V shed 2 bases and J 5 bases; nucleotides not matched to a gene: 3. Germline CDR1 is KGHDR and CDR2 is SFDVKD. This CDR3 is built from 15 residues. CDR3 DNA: TGTGCCACCAGTGATTGGACAGGGGGCGGTGAGACCCAGTACTTC. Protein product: CATSDWTGGGETQYF.

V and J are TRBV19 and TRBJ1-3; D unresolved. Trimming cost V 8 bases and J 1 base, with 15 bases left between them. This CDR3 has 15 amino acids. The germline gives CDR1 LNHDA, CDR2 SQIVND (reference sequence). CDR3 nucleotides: TGTGCCAGTTCCGAATTGGTGGGTTCTGGAAACACCATATATTTT. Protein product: CASSELVGSGNTIYF.

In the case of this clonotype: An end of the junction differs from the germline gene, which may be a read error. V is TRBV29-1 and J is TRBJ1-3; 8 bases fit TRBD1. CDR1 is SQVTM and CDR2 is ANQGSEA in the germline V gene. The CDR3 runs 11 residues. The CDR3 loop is CSGGQGNSIYF. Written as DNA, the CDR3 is TGCAGCGGAGGACAGGGAAACAGCATATATTTT.

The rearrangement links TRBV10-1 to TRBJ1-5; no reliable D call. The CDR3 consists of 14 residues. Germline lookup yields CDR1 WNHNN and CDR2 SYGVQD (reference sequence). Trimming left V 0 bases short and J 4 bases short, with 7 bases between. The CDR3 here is CASSESGRNQPQHF. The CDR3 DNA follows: TGCGCCAGCAGTGAGTCGGGCAGGAATCAGCCCCAGCATTTT.

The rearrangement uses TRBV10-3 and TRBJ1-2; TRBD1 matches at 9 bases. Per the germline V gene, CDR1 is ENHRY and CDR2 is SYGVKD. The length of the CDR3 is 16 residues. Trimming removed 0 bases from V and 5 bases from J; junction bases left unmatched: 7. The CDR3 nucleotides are TGTGCCATCAGTGAGTCACAGGGGGCTAAGAAATATGGCTACACCTTC. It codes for CAISESQGAKKYGYTF.